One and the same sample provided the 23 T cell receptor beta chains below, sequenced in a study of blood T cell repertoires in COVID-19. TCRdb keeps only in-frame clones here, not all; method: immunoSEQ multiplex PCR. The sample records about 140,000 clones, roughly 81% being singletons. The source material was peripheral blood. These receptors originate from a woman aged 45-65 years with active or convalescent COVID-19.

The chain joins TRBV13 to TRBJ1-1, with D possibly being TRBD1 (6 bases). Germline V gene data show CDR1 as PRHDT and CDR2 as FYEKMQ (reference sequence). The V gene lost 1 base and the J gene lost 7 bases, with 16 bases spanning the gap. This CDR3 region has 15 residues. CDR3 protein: CASSLVGGVLSEAFF. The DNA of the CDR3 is TGTGCCAGCAGCTTAGTAGGGGGGGTGTTGAGTGAAGCTTTCTTT.

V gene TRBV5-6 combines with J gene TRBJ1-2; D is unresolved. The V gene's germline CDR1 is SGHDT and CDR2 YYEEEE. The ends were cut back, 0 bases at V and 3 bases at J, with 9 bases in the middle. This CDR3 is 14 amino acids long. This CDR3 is CASSLVQAYYGYTF. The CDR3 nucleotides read TGTGCCAGCAGCTTGGTCCAGGCCTACTATGGCTACACCTTC. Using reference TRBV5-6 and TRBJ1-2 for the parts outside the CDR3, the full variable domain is DAGVTQSPTHLIKTRGQQVTLRCSPKSGHDTVSWYQQALGQGPQFIFQYYEEEERQRGNFPDRFSGHQFPNYSSELNVNALLLGDSALYLCASSLVQAYYGYTFGSGTRLTVV.

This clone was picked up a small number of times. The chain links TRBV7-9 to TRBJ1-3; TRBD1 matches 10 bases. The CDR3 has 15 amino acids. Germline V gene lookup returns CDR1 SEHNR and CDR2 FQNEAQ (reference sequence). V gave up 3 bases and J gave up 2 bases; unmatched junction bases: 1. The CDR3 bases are TGTGCCAGCAGCTTGGGACAGGGGACTGGAAACACCATATATTTT. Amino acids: CASSLGQGTGNTIYF.

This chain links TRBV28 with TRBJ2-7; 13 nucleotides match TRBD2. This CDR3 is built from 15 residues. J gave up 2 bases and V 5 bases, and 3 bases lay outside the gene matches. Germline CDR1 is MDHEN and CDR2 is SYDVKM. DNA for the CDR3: TGTGCCAGCAGTCCGGGACTAGCGGGAACCTACGAGCAGTACTTC. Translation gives CASSPGLAGTYEQYF.

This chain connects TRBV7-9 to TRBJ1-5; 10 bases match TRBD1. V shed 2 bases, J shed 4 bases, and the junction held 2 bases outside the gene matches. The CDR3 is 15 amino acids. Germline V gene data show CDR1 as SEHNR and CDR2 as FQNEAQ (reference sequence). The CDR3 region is CASSLQGQGNQPQHF. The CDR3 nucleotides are TGTGCCAGCAGCTTACAGGGACAGGGGAATCAGCCCCAGCATTTT.

The CDR3 coding sequence is TGTGCCAGCAGCTTAGTGGCGGGGTTGATGCTAAGCTCTGGAAACACCATATATTTT. Its translation is CASSLVAGLMLSSGNTIYF. V is TRBV7-2 and J is TRBJ1-3; D remains unclear. V lost 1 base and J 0 bases, leaving 19 bases between the germline ends. Germline CDR1 and CDR2: SGHTA and FQGNSA. The CDR3 extends over 19 amino acids. The whole variable domain, remainder taken from reference TRBV7-2 and TRBJ1-3, is GAGVSQSPSNKVTEKGKDVELRCDPISGHTALYWYRQSLGQGLEFLIYFQGNSAPDKSGLPSDRFSAERTGGSVSTLTIQRTQQEDSAVYLCASSLVAGLMLSSGNTIYFGEGSWLTVV.

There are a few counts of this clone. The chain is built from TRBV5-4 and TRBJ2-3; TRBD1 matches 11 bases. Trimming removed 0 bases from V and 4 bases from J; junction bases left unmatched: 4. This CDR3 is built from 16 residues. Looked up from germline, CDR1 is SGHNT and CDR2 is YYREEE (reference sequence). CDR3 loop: CASSLDAGQGADTQYF. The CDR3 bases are TGTGCCAGCAGCTTGGACGCGGGACAGGGGGCAGATACGCAGTATTTT. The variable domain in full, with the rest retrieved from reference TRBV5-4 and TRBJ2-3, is ETGVTQSPTHLIKTRGQQVTLRCSSQSGHNTVSWYQQALGQGPQFIFQYYREEENGRGNFPPRFSGLQFPNYSSELNVNALELDDSALYLCASSLDAGQGADTQYFGPGTRLTVL.

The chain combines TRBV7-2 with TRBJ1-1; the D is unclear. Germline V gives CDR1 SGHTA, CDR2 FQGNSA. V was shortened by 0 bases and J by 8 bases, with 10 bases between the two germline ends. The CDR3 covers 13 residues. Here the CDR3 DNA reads TGTGCCAGCAGCTTAGCGTCACCCACAGAAGCTTTCTTT. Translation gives CASSLASPTEAFF.

CDR3 amino acids: CASSSIDQPQHF. The DNA of the CDR3 is TGTGCCAGCAGTTCCATAGATCAGCCCCAGCATTTT. J is TRBJ1-5 and V is TRBV28; the D is unclear. Per the germline V gene, CDR1 is MDHEN and CDR2 is SYDVKM. V gave up 4 bases and J gave up 5 bases, with 6 bases separating them. CDR3 length: 12 amino acids.

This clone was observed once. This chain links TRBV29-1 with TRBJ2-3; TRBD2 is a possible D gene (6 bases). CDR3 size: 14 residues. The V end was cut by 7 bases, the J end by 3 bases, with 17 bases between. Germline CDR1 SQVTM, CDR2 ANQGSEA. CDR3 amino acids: CSAGTSGLTDTQYF. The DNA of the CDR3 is TGCAGCGCCGGGACCAGCGGGTTAACAGATACGCAGTATTTT.

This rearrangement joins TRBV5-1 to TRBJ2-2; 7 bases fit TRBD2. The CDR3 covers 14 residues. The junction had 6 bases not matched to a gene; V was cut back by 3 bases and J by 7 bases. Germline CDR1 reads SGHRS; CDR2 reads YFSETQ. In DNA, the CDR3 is TGCGCCAGCAGCTGGGGCCCTAGCGGCGGGGAGCTGTTTTTT. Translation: CASSWGPSGGELFF.

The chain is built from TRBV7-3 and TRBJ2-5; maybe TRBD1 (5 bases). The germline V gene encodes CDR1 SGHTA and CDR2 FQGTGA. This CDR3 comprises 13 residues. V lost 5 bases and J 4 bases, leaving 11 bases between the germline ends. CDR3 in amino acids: CASSRQMGETQYF. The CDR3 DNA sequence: TGTGCCAGCAGCAGACAGATGGGAGAGACCCAGTACTTC.

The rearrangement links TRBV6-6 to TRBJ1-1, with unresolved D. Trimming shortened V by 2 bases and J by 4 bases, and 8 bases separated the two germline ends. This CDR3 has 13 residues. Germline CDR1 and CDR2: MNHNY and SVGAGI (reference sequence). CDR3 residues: CASSYGSGTEAFF. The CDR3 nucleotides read TGTGCCAGCAGTTACGGTTCCGGCACTGAAGCTTTCTTT.

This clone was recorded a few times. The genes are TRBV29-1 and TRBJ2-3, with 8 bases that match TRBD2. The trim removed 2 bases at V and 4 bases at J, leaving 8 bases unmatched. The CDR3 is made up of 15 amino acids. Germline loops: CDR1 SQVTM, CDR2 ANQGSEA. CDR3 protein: CSVEFNGRGPDTQYF. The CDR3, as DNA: TGCAGCGTTGAATTCAACGGGAGGGGCCCAGATACGCAGTATTTT.

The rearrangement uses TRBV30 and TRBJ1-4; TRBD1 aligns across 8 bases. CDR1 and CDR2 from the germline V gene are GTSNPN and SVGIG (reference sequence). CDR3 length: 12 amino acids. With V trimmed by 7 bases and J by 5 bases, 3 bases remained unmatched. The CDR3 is CASDRGNEKLFF. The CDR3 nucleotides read TGTGCCTCTGACAGGGGCAATGAAAAACTGTTTTTT. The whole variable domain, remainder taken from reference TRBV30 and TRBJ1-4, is SQTIHQWPATLVQPVGSPLSLECTVEGTSNPNLYWYRQAAGRGLQLLFYSVGIGQISSEVPQNLSASRPQDRQFILSSKKLLLSDSGFYLCASDRGNEKLFFGSGTQLSVL.

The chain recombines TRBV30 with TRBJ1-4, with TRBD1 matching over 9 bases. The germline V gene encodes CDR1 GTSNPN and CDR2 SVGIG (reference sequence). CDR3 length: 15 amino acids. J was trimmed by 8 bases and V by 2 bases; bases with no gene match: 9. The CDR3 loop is CAWSQNRGLGEKLFF. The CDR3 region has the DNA TGTGCCTGGAGTCAAAACAGGGGGCTCGGGGAAAAACTGTTTTTT.

The CDR3 sequence: CASSFFHGTKTYNEQFF. The CDR3 DNA reads as TGCGCCAGCAGTTTTTTCCACGGGACTAAAACCTACAATGAGCAGTTCTTC. The chain employs TRBV10-2 and TRBJ2-1; TRBD2 agrees at 7 bases. From germline, CDR1 is WSHSY and CDR2 SAAADI. The CDR3 extends over 17 amino acids. The trim removed 5 bases at V and 2 bases at J, leaving 12 bases unmatched.

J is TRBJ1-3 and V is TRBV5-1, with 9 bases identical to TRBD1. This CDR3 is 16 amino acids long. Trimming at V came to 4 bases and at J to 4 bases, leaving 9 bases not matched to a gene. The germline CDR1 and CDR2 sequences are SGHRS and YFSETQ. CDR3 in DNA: TGCGCCAGCAGCCCGGGGACAGGGATGGACGGAAACACCATATATTTT. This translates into CASSPGTGMDGNTIYF.

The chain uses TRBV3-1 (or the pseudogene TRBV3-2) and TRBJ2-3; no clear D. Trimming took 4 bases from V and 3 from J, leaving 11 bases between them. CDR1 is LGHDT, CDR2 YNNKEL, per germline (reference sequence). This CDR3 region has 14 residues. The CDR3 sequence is CASSPPGLTDTQYF. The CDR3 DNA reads TGTGCCAGCAGCCCCCCAGGCCTAACAGATACGCAGTATTTT.

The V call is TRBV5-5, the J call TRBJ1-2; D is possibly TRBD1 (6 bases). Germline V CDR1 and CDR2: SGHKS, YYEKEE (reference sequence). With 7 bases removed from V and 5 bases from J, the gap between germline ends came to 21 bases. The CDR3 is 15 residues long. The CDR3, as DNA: TGTGCCAGCCTTCAGACAGGAGCTGGGCTTTATGGCTACACCTTC. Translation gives CASLQTGAGLYGYTF.

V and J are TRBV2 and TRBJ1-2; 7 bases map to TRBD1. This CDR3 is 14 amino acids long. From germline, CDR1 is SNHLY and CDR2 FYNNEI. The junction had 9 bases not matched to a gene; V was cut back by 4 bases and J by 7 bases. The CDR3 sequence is CASSVQGGISGYTF. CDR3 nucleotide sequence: TGTGCCAGCAGTGTTCAAGGGGGCATTAGTGGCTACACCTTC.

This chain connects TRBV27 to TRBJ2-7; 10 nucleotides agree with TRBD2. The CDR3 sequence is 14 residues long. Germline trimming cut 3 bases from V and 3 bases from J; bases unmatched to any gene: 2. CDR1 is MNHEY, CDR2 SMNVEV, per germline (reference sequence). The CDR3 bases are TGTGCCAGCAGTTTGGCTAGCGGGAGCTACGAGCAGTACTTC. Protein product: CASSLASGSYEQYF.

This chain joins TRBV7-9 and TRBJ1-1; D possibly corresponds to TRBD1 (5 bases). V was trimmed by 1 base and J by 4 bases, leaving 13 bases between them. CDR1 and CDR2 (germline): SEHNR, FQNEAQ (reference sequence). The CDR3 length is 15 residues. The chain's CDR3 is CASSLGGGRVTEAFF. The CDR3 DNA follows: TGTGCCAGCAGCTTAGGCGGGGGGAGGGTCACTGAAGCTTTCTTT.